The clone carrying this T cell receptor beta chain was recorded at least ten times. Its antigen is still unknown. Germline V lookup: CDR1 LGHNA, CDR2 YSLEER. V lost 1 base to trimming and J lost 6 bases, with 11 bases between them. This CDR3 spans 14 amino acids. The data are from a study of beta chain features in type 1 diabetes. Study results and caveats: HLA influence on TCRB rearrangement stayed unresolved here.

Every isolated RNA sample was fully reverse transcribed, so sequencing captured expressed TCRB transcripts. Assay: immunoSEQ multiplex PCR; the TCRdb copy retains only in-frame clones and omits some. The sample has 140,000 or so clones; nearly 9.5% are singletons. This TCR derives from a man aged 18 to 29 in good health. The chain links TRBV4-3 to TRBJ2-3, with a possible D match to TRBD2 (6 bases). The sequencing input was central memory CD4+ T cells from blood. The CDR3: CASSQGPGRDTQYF. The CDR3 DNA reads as TGCGCCAGCAGCCAAGGACCAGGGAGGGATACGCAGTATTTT.